These T cell receptor beta chains were read from a single sample in a study of cytomegalovirus exposure and HLA in healthy donors. Sequenced by immunoSEQ multiplex PCR; TCRdb stores in-frame clones only, minus some. The sample lists about 160,000 clones; around 85% were seen once. Sequenced sample: PBMCs. Receptors originate from a boy between 2 and 15 years old in good health and CMV-seronegative. Each CDR3 is given with its conserved first and last residue. Some rows have no size entry. The others give once, few or many, or a class for an expanded clone.

v_gene	j_gene	abundance	CDR3aa
TRBV9	TRBJ1-2	.	CASSAGVCCGYGYTF
TRBV11-2	TRBJ2-5	.	CASSLSGGATETQYF
TRBV28	TRBJ1-2	once	CASSFRGNGYTF
TRBV5-1	TRBJ2-7	few	CASSLTSQSYEQYF
TRBV9	TRBJ1-4	.	CASSAGQAGEKLFF
TRBV18	TRBJ2-1	.	CASSPTTGRHNEQFF
TRBV7-2	TRBJ1-6	few	CASSLAPTGESSPLHF
TRBV28	TRBJ2-5	.	CASIKAGAQETQYF
TRBV28	TRBJ1-4	once	CASSDPGQGKWRLFF
TRBV28	.	.	CASGGIQGGEQYF
TRBV19	TRBJ1-2	once	CASSIGLTPGLGLGGYTF
TRBV25-1	TRBJ1-2	.	CASSENPTRGYTF
TRBV19	TRBJ2-4	.	CASSVQAGVSIQYF
TRBV9	TRBJ2-2	.	CASSGTGTGGELFF
TRBV6-1	TRBJ1-1	.	CASSFRQGLNTEAFF
TRBV18	TRBJ1-1	.	CASSHSRVDTEAFF
TRBV19	.	.	CASRPAVDSYEQYF
TRBV28	TRBJ1-2	.	CASSTPGALWGYTF
TRBV18	TRBJ1-5	few	CASSVSTGLDQPQHF
TRBV30	TRBJ1-2	.	CALGSYYGYTF